Sequencing of this TCR beta chain was carried out in a study of tumor-infiltrating lymphocytes in primary liver carcinoma (dated by TCRdb to 2015 to 2018). General notes on the study: Between late 2015 and March 2016, a few patients in China with histopathologically diagnosed primary liver carcinoma had surgical resection. Hepatocellular carcinoma (four) or combined HCC and intrahepatic cholangiocarcinoma (one) was present in the five patients, who were three men and two women aged 30 to 69 years. The five patients had tumors of stage T1-T3 N0M0, with maximum diameters ranging from roughly 4.2 to 11 cm. Roughly 3.5 to 7.5 million productive TCRbeta reads were obtained per sample, and no significant difference in read depth was found between tissue types. Across five regions of each liver tumor, along with adjacent normal tissue and blood, the study brought together TCRbeta repertoire sequencing, expression microarrays and whole-exome sequencing. A total of 35 or so specimens from 5 patients underwent TCRbeta repertoire sequencing, comprising around 25 tumor regions, 5 adjacent noncancerous liver tissues and 5 peripheral blood samples. Reproducibility between technical replicate repertoires was high, with correlation coefficients above 0.95 and mean shared-clone rates roughly 0.87. Overall results and qualifications from the work: Only the TCR beta chain was sequenced, which likely underestimates true repertoire diversity because unpaired alpha chains were not captured. The study included only five patients, and the authors note findings should be validated in a larger study. The top 250 clones accounted for a significantly greater share of the repertoire in tumors than in blood (p = 0.039). Since the samples were bulk and unsorted, there was no way to compare CD4+ and CD8+ T cell repertoires. Pairs of tumor regions showed greater repertoire overlap (mean roughly 35%) than tumor-adjacent pairs (roughly 17%) or tumor-blood pairs (around 15%), which is consistent with antigen-driven expansion.

A constant-region primer and ProtoScript II reverse transcriptase were used to reverse-transcribe TCRbeta-specific cDNA from around 480 ng total RNA. Construction of the TCRbeta libraries relied on three nested rounds of multiplex PCR, following a slightly modified ARM-PCR procedure. The first two PCR rounds used multiplex TRBV1-TRBV30 forward primers with a Cbeta reverse primer, each for approximately 11 cycles. Sample barcodes and Illumina adapters were added in a final 25-cycle PCR with Deep VentR polymerase. Before sequencing, amplicons of 200-500 bp were purified from gel using a QIAquick gel extraction kit. The TCRbeta amplicons were sequenced with 250-bp paired-end reads on an Illumina HiSeq 2500. Per the authors' processing: Trimmomatic v0.33 was used to quality-trim the reads, and FLASH v1.2.11 was used to merge paired reads so that full CDR3 sequences could be recovered. V, D and J germline segments were assigned to the rearranged TCRbeta sequences by MiGEC v1.2.1b. Clonotype statistics and Shannon-Wiener diversity indices were computed with VDJtools v1.0.0. To cut down on sampling bias, every analysis after diversity analysis relied on just the 250 most abundant clonotypes from each sample. TCRdb redid the processing of the public reads, applying fastp at Q25 and MiXCR, and retained in-frame beta chains. Under each unique CDR3 protein, matching rows form one entry showing the most common genes and DNA. TCRdb's processing, not the authors' own work, is the source of the V and J calls. This sample comprises 300,000 to 400,000 distinct CDR3 sequences, 65% of them detected only once. The ten biggest clones cover 5.5% to 7% of the sample.

Blood RNA was extracted from unsorted whole blood using TRIzol reagent, and germline DNA was obtained with the DNeasy Blood & Tissue kit. Chronic HBV infection was present in the patients, and the patients were treatment-naive at sampling. Before surgery, 3 to 5 milliliters of peripheral blood were drawn into K2EDTA tubes. CDR3 length: 17 amino acids, cysteine to phenylalanine. Here the CDR3 DNA is all that survives: 51 bases in frame from base 1. From a lookup of the germline V gene (reference sequence), CDR1 and CDR2 are MNHNY and SVGAGI. This clonotype was found once. The clone's antigen remains unknown. A junction boundary mismatches the germline segment, possibly from a read error.

Source material: peripheral blood. The receptor's source is a man in his forties with primary liver carcinoma and hepatitis B virus infection. The sequence is built from TRBV6-6 and TRBJ1-5; TRBD1 is a possible D gene, resting on 6 matching bases. The DNA sequence is given as TGTGCCAGCTGTTACTCGGGGGGGGCCCGGCGGAACCAGCCCCAGCATTTT. It encodes CASCYSGGARRNQPQHF.